This passage covers 32 T cell receptor beta chains from one sample sequenced in a study of T cells in Graves' hyperthyroidism and ophthalmopathy. From RNA transcripts, TCR beta CDR3 regions were amplified. Primed by the HTBI set, a first-round RT-PCR was run on the TCR CDR3. Each CDR3 protein is one row after TCRdb ran MiXCR on the multiplex PCR reads. The sample contains under 400,000 distinct CDR3 sequences, 15% to 17% of which appear only once. Sequenced: blood. Receptors were obtained from a woman aged 18-29 years with Graves' hyperthyroidism that later progressed to Graves' ophthalmopathy.

The gene calls are TRBV7-6 and TRBJ2-5, with D perhaps matching TRBD1 or TRBD2 (5 bases each). The CDR3 loop spans 17 amino acids. The V gene lost 0 bases and the J gene lost 0 bases, with 14 bases spanning the gap. Germline V lookup: CDR1 SGHVS, CDR2 FNYEAQ. CDR3 sequence (DNA): TGTGCCAGCAGCTTAGCACGGGTATGGGGGAACCAAGAGACCCAGTACTTC. It translates to CASSLARVWGNQETQYF.

This clonotype was counted between two and nine times. The V call is TRBV27, the J call TRBJ2-5; D is ambiguous. In germline, CDR1 is MNHEY, CDR2 SMNVEV (reference sequence). V lost 2 bases and J lost 5, with 15 bases in between. The length of the CDR3 is 15 residues. The CDR3 region is CASSLSLGRYETQYF. The CDR3 region has the DNA TGTGCCAGCAGTTTAAGTCTCGGGCGGTACGAGACCCAGTACTTC.

The sample holds many counts of this clonotype. The chain employs TRBV28 and TRBJ1-2, with 9 bases matching TRBD1. The V segment lost 6 bases and the J segment 7 bases; nucleotides outside the gene matches: 12. The germline gives CDR1 MDHEN, CDR2 SYDVKM. The CDR3 runs 15 residues. The CDR3 is CASSLEPQGARGYTF. In DNA form, the CDR3 reads TGTGCCAGCAGCCTAGAACCACAGGGGGCGCGTGGCTACACCTTC.

In this sample, this clonotype turned up a few times. The rearrangement uses TRBV20-1 and TRBJ2-7; 11 nucleotides line up with TRBD2. CDR3 length: 11 residues. Germline V gives CDR1 DFQATT, CDR2 SNEGSKA (reference sequence). DNA of the CDR3: TGCAGCACTAGCGGGAGAAACGAGCAGTACTTC. Its protein is CSTSGRNEQYF.

A note on this clonotype: Compared with germline, one end of the junction differs, possibly owing to a read error. This chain connects TRBV28 to TRBJ2-7, with D possibly being TRBD2 (6 bases). Looked up from germline, CDR1 is MDHEN and CDR2 is SYDVKM. This CDR3 has 14 amino acids. The CDR3 reads CASSLHQGGNEQYF. CDR3 coding DNA: TGTGCCAGTAGTTTACACCAGGGAGGCAACGAGCAGTACTTC.

This clonotype occurred many times. This chain links TRBV20-1 with TRBJ2-1; maybe TRBD2 (5 bases). Trimming took off 0 bases at V and 9 bases at J, with 27 bases between the two ends. Germline CDR1 reads DFQATT; CDR2 reads SNEGSKA (reference sequence). CDR3 length: 18 amino acids. In DNA, the CDR3 is TGCAGTGCTAGAGATGGTAGCGCCATGAACCCGGTAATGGGTGAGCAGTTCTTC. Residues: CSARDGSAMNPVMGEQFF.

In this sample, this clonotype turned up many times. The gene calls are TRBV5-1 and TRBJ2-7; weak D call: TRBD1 (6 bases). In germline, CDR1 is SGHRS, CDR2 YFSETQ. This CDR3 comprises 14 residues. Deletions cut 1 base from V and 0 bases from J, with 8 bases between. CDR3 nucleotide sequence: TGCGCCAGCAGCTTGTGGGACACCTCCTACGAGCAGTACTTC. Its translation: CASSLWDTSYEQYF.

This clonotype was counted ten times or more. The CDR3 protein is CASSLEQESSYEQYF. CDR3 nucleotide sequence: TGTGCCAGCAGTTTAGAACAGGAGAGCTCCTACGAGCAGTACTTC. The chain uses TRBV12-3 or TRBV12-4 and TRBJ2-7; D is perhaps TRBD1 (5 bases). This CDR3 contains 15 residues. Trimming removed 1 base from V and 0 bases from J, with 10 bases in between.

The genes are TRBV3-1 and TRBJ1-6; 8 positions agree with TRBD1. This CDR3 has 15 residues. CDR1 and CDR2 (germline): LGHDT, YNNKEL (reference sequence). J gave up 7 bases and V 4 bases, and 6 bases lay outside the gene matches. The CDR3 bases are TGTGCCAGCAGCCTGGAATGGACAGGGAATTCACCCCTCCACTTT. Encoded protein: CASSLEWTGNSPLHF.

This chain connects TRBV5-1 to TRBJ2-1; 10 nucleotides agree with TRBD2. Germline V lookup: CDR1 SGHRS, CDR2 YFSETQ. The V segment lost 5 bases and the J segment 9 bases; nucleotides outside the gene matches: 5. CDR3 length: 13 residues. The CDR3, as DNA: TGCGCCAGCAGAGAGCTAGCGGGAGTTGAGCAGTTCTTC. It translates to CASRELAGVEQFF.

In this sample, this clonotype turned up a few times. The chain employs TRBV29-1 and TRBJ2-7, with a weak D call TRBD2 (6 bases). V dropped 4 bases and J dropped 2 bases, with 15 bases sitting between them. The CDR3 is 14 amino acids. Germline V lookup: CDR1 SQVTM, CDR2 ANQGSEA. This chain's CDR3 is CSVGGDRAPYEQYF. CDR3 bases: TGCAGCGTTGGGGGGGATAGGGCCCCCTACGAGCAGTACTTC.

This clonotype was seen more than once but under ten times. This chain connects TRBV9 to TRBJ2-1; D gene ambiguous. The CDR3 has 15 amino acids. Trimming took off 5 bases at V and 5 bases at J, with 17 bases between the two ends. Germline V CDR1 and CDR2: SGDLS, YYNGEE. CDR3 sequence reads: CASRPGLQSNNEQFF. CDR3 nucleotide sequence: TGTGCCAGCAGACCCGGGCTACAAAGTAACAATGAGCAGTTCTTC.

There are many counts of this clonotype. This chain joins TRBV7-9 and TRBJ2-7; D ambiguous. The CDR3 totals 13 residues. Looked up from germline, CDR1 is SEHNR and CDR2 is FQNEAQ (reference sequence). V lost 3 bases and J lost 0, with 6 bases in between. The CDR3 loop is CASSFTVSYEQYF. In DNA form, the CDR3 reads TGTGCCAGCAGCTTTACGGTCTCCTACGAGCAGTACTTC. Full variable domain (missing parts from reference TRBV7-9 and TRBJ2-7): DTGVSQNPRHKITKRGQNVTFRCDPISEHNRLYWYRQTLGQGPEFLTYFQNEAQLEKSRLLSDRFSAERPKGSFSTLEIQRTEQGDSAMYLCASSFTVSYEQYFGPGTRLTVT.

At least ten counts were recorded for this clonotype. This chain joins TRBV6-5 and TRBJ2-3; 15 positions match TRBD2. The CDR3 spans 19 residues. The V gene's germline CDR1 is MNHEY and CDR2 SVGAGI. Losses at the gene ends were 2 bases for V and 3 bases for J; bases not matched to a gene: 9. CDR3 in amino acids: CASSYIGTSGGSNTDTQYF. The CDR3 region has the DNA TGTGCCAGCAGTTACATCGGGACTAGCGGGGGGTCTAATACAGATACGCAGTATTTT.

The chain uses TRBV12-3 or TRBV12-4 and TRBJ2-7, with a possible D match to TRBD2 (6 bases). V dropped 1 base and J dropped 5 bases, with 12 bases sitting between them. The CDR3 covers 14 residues. The CDR3 DNA reads TGTGCCAGCAGTTTAGGGAGGGTTCTTAACGAGCAGTACTTC. This codes for CASSLGRVLNEQYF.

The J gene is TRBJ1-2, the V gene TRBV5-5; D is ambiguous. The CDR3 consists of 17 residues. V lost 0 bases to trimming and J lost 2 bases, with 17 bases between them. The V gene's germline CDR1 is SGHKS and CDR2 YYEKEE (reference sequence). The CDR3, as DNA: TGTGCCAGCAGCTTGGGTCTTCAGGTGGGCGCAAACTATGGCTACACCTTC. It codes for CASSLGLQVGANYGYTF.

Many counts were recorded for this clonotype. This rearrangement joins TRBV7-9 to TRBJ2-1, with D perhaps TRBD1 (5 bases). There are 17 residues in the CDR3. Trimming pared 1 base from V and 1 base from J, leaving 14 bases between. CDR1 SEHNR and CDR2 FQNEAQ come from the germline V gene (reference sequence). The CDR3 protein is CASSLVQVLLSYNEQFF. The CDR3 DNA is TGTGCCAGCAGCTTAGTACAGGTGCTCCTATCCTACAATGAGCAGTTCTTC.

In DNA form, the CDR3 reads TGTGCCAGCAGCTACAGGGGGTACGGGGCCAACGTCCTGACTTTC. Residues: CASSYRGYGANVLTF. The rearrangement joins TRBV28 to TRBJ2-6, with 8 bases identical to TRBD1. The junction had 5 bases not matched to a gene; V was cut back by 6 bases and J by 4 bases. CDR3 length equals 15 residues. Germline V gene lookup returns CDR1 MDHEN and CDR2 SYDVKM.

This clonotype was counted at least ten times. The chain carries TRBV7-8 and TRBJ2-1, with TRBD2 identical over 7 bases. CDR1 is SGHVS, CDR2 FQNEAQ, per germline. The V gene end was trimmed by 3 bases and the J gene end by 6 bases; junction bases not matched to a gene: 8. CDR3 length: 15 residues. The CDR3 DNA is TGTGCCAGCAGCTTTCTAGCGGAGGGGCCCAATGAGCAGTTCTTC. This codes for CASSFLAEGPNEQFF.

The V call is TRBV20-1, the J call TRBJ2-7; 7 bases map to TRBD2. V shed 2 bases, J shed 6 bases, and the junction held 16 bases outside the gene matches. This CDR3 comprises 16 residues. Germline V gene lookup returns CDR1 DFQATT and CDR2 SNEGSKA (reference sequence). The CDR3 region is CSARTPAGGSSVEQYF. CDR3 DNA: TGCAGTGCTAGAACCCCCGCGGGCGGGAGTTCGGTCGAGCAGTACTTC.

This clonotype occurred many times. The chain couples TRBV29-1 to TRBJ2-7; D might be TRBD2 (5 bases). The CDR3 is made up of 17 amino acids. Trimming removed 2 bases from V and 2 bases from J, with 22 bases in between. Germline V gene data show CDR1 as SQVTM and CDR2 as ANQGSEA. The CDR3 protein is CSVETGFVDRQPYEQYF. Written as DNA, the CDR3 is TGCAGCGTTGAAACGGGGTTTGTAGACCGACAACCCTACGAGCAGTACTTC.

This clonotype was counted many times. The genes are TRBV20-1 and TRBJ2-5, with D perhaps matching TRBD1 or TRBD2 (6 bases each). The CDR3 has 13 amino acids. Trimming shortened V by 4 bases and J by 2 bases, and 11 bases separated the two germline ends. CDR1 and CDR2 from the germline V gene are DFQATT and SNEGSKA (reference sequence). CDR3: CSAIGGGQETQYF. The DNA for the CDR3 is TGCAGTGCTATCGGAGGGGGGCAAGAGACCCAGTACTTC.

The J gene is TRBJ2-2, the V gene TRBV5-1, with 10 bases matching TRBD1. V lost 3 bases and J lost 2; bases outside the gene matches: 1. CDR3 length equals 15 residues. Germline V CDR1 and CDR2: SGHRS, YFSETQ. CDR3 region: CASSWTGGNTGELFF. CDR3 in DNA: TGCGCCAGCAGCTGGACAGGGGGTAACACCGGGGAGCTGTTTTTT.

The chain has TRBV4-2 and TRBJ1-3, with a possible D match to TRBD1 (6 bases). The CDR3 runs to 15 residues. V lost 0 bases and J lost 2, with 8 bases in between. Germline values: CDR1 LGHNA, CDR2 YNFKEQ. The CDR3 DNA is TGTGCCAGCAGCCAAGAACAGGGAACTGGAAACACCATATATTTT. This sequence encodes CASSQEQGTGNTIYF.

This clonotype was detected many times. This sequence joins TRBV18 and TRBJ2-5, with D perhaps matching TRBD1 (5 bases). Trimming left V 1 base short and J 5 bases short, with 14 bases between. The CDR3 sequence is 15 residues long. Germline values: CDR1 KGHSH, CDR2 LQKENI. The CDR3 DNA is TGTGCCAGCTCACCACTCAGGGCTCCAGAGGAGACCCAGTACTTC. This translates into CASSPLRAPEETQYF.

The chain combines TRBV6-1 with TRBJ2-1; either TRBD1 or TRBD2 may fit D (5 bases each). The CDR3 spans 15 residues. V lost 7 bases to trimming and J lost 5 bases, with 18 bases between them. Germline V gene data show CDR1 as MNHNS and CDR2 as SASEGT. CDR3 residues: CASIAGYGMDNEQFF. CDR3 in DNA: TGTGCCAGCATTGCAGGGTACGGGATGGACAATGAGCAGTTCTTC.

Concerning this clonotype itself: This could be a read error, since a much larger clone is one nucleotide away. V usage is TRBV28 and J usage is TRBJ2-1; D is perhaps TRBD2 (5 bases). CDR1 MDHEN and CDR2 SYDVKM come from the germline V gene. V was cut by 5 bases and J by 5 bases, with 19 bases left in between. CDR3 length equals 16 residues. The CDR3 is CASSPSEGFRNNEQFF. In nucleotides, the CDR3 is TGTGCCAGCAGTCCCTCAGAGGGCTTTAGGAACAATGAGCAGTTCTTC.

This clonotype was counted a few times. This sequence joins TRBV11-3 and TRBJ2-1, with TRBD2 matching over 11 bases. Per germline, CDR1 SGHNT and CDR2 YENEEA. The CDR3 is 18 amino acids. With 5 bases clipped from V and 3 bases from J, the junction kept 12 bases outside the gene matches. CDR3 protein: CASSVGTSGFGIYNEQFF. CDR3 DNA: TGTGCCAGCAGCGTCGGGACTAGCGGTTTTGGGATCTACAATGAGCAGTTCTTC.

In this sample, this clonotype turned up many times. This chain uses TRBV7-2 with TRBJ2-7; D ambiguous. Germline-derived CDR1 and CDR2 are SGHTA and FQGNSA. The CDR3 extends over 13 amino acids. V was shortened by 3 bases and J by 3 bases, with 9 bases between the two germline ends. In DNA, the CDR3 is TGTGCCAGCAGCTTGGGCCCCGACTACGAGCAGTACTTC. Protein product: CASSLGPDYEQYF.

This clonotype was recorded many times. This rearrangement joins TRBV5-1 to TRBJ2-2; D is undetermined. CDR1 SGHRS and CDR2 YFSETQ come from the germline V gene. This CDR3 spans 16 amino acids. Deletions cut 3 bases from V and 4 bases from J, with 16 bases between. The CDR3 DNA reads TGCGCCAGCAGCTCCAACTCGATCTGGGGCACCGGGGAGCTGTTTTTT. Translated: CASSSNSIWGTGELFF.

The chain joins TRBV7-8 to TRBJ1-3; a weak D match, TRBD1 (6 bases). This CDR3 spans 15 amino acids. Germline values: CDR1 SGHVS, CDR2 FQNEAQ. Trimming took 5 bases from V and 4 from J, leaving 15 bases between them. The CDR3 DNA sequence: TGTGCCAGCAGCCCCATGGCGGGGACAGGAAACACCATATATTTT. Protein: CASSPMAGTGNTIYF.

The table lists this clonotype with many counts. CDR3 in DNA: TGTGCCAGCTTGGGGAGTAACTATCATCAAGCCTACGAGCAGTACTTC. Translated, it gives CASLGSNYHQAYEQYF. The V and J genes are TRBV2 and TRBJ2-7; a weak D match, TRBD2 (5 bases). V was trimmed by 8 bases and J by 2 bases, leaving 22 bases between them. The CDR3 spans 16 residues. CDR1 SNHLY and CDR2 FYNNEI come from the germline V gene.